This TCR beta chain was captured in a study of blood T cell repertoires in COVID-19. This CDR3 is 10 amino acids long. Per the germline V gene, CDR1 is SQVTM and CDR2 is ANQGSEA. V dropped 2 bases and J dropped 8 bases, with 6 bases sitting between them. Original processing methods: Scientists estimated how many nucleated cells there were by amplifying reference gene primers. Generated by immunoSEQ multiplex PCR, the TCRdb table keeps only in-frame clones and is missing some. That table furnishes V, J and clone size, whereas the DNA furnished D and trimming. The repertoire holds about 190,000 clones, with almost 85% as singletons.

The sequence derives from a woman between 65 and 79 years old with active or convalescent COVID-19. The genes are TRBV29-1 and TRBJ1-2, with D possibly TRBD1 on 5 matching bases. What was sequenced was peripheral blood. CDR3 loop: CSVERGGYTF. For the CDR3, the DNA is TGCAGCGTTGAACGGGGGGGCTACACCTTC.